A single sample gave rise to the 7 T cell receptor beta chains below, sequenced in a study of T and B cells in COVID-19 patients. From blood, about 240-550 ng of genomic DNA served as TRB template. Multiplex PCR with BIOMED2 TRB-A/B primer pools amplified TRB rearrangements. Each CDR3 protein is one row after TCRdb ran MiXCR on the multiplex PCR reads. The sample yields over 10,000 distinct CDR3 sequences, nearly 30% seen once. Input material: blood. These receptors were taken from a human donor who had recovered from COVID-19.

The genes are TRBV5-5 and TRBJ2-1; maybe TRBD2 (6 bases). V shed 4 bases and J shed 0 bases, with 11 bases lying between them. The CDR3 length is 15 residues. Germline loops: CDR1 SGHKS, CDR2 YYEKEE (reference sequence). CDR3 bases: TGTGCCAGCAGCCGAGGACTAAACTCCTACAATGAGCAGTTCTTC. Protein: CASSRGLNSYNEQFF. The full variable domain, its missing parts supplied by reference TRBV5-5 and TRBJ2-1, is DAGVTQSPTHLIKTRGQQVTLRCSPISGHKSVSWYQQVLGQGPQFIFQYYEKEERGRGNFPDRFSARQFPNYSSELNVNALLLGDSALYLCASSRGLNSYNEQFFGPGTRLTVL.

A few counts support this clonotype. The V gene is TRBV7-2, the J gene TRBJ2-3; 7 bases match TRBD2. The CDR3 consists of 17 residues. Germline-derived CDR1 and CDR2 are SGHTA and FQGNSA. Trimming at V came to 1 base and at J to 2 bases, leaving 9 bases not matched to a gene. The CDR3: CASSLEVWGRATDTQYF. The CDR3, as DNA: TGTGCCAGCAGCTTAGAGGTTTGGGGGAGGGCCACAGATACGCAGTATTTT.

CDR3 DNA: TGTGCCAGCGCCCAGGGTGTATGGTACGAGCAGTACTTC. Its protein product is CASAQGVWYEQYF. V usage is TRBV6-5 and J usage is TRBJ2-7; tentative D call: TRBD1 (5 bases). V was shortened by 8 bases and J by 4 bases, with 15 bases between the two germline ends. This CDR3 spans 13 amino acids. The germline V gene has CDR1 MNHEY and CDR2 SVGAGI.

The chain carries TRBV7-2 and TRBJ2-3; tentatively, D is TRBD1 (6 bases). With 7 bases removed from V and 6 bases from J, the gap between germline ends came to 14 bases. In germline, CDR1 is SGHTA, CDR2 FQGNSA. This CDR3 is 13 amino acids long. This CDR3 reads CASKGHLRDTQYF. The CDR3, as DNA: TGTGCCAGCAAGGGACATCTCCGTGATACGCAGTATTTT.

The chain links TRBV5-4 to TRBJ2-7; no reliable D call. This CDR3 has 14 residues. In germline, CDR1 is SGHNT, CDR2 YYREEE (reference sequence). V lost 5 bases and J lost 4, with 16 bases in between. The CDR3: CASSHISNSYEQYV. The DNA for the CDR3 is TGTGCCAGCAGTCACATCTCGAATTCGTACGAGCAGTACGTC.

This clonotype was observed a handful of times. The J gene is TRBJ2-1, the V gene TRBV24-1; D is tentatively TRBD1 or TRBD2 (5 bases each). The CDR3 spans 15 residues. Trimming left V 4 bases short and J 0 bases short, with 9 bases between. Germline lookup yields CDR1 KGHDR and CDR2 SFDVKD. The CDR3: CATSDPGSSYNEQFF. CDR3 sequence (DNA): TGTGCCACCAGTGACCCAGGGAGCTCCTACAATGAGCAGTTCTTC.

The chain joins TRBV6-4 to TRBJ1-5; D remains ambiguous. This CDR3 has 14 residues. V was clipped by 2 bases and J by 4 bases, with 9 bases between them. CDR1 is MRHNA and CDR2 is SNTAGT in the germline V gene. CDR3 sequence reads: CASSDRLRNQPQHF. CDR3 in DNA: TGTGCCAGCAGTGACCGACTCAGAAATCAGCCCCAGCATTTT.